This T cell receptor beta chain was sequenced during a study of T cells in Graves' hyperthyroidism and ophthalmopathy. Broader study findings: Expanded thyroid clonotypes (above 0.001) were mostly also found in blood.

This CDR3 has 16 residues. Germline V gene sequence: CDR1 SGHAT, CDR2 FQNNGV. V was pared by 1 base and J by 4 bases, with 16 bases between. Graves' hyperthyroidism was deemed stable given no ophthalmopathy progression within 18 months. This clonotype occurred many times. Its antigen is still unknown. Template material for amplifying TCR beta CDR3 regions consisted of RNA transcripts. HTBI primers were employed in a first-round RT-PCR of the TCR CDR3. TCRdb recomputed calls from the multiplex PCR reads with MiXCR, one row per CDR3 protein. This table has under 800,000 distinct CDR3 sequences, around 15% appearing once.

The origin of this receptor is a woman aged 18-29 years with Graves' hyperthyroidism. The rearrangement joins TRBV11-2 to TRBJ2-5; D is perhaps TRBD2 (6 bases). Source material: blood. CDR3 sequence reads: CASSLVFPRRGETQYF. The DNA of the CDR3 is TGTGCCAGCAGCTTAGTCTTTCCCAGGAGGGGAGAGACCCAGTACTTC. The variable domain in full, completed from reference TRBV11-2 and TRBJ2-5, reads EAGVAQSPRYKIIEKRQSVAFWCNPISGHATLYWYQQILGQGPKLLIQFQNNGVVDDSQLPKDRFSAERLKGVDSTLKIQPAKLEDSAVYLCASSLVFPRRGETQYFGPGTRLLVL.